The clone carrying this T cell receptor (beta chain) appeared a few times. In the authors' workflow: Counts of nucleated cells, estimated from reference gene primer amplification, were obtained. The repertoire was sequenced with immunoSEQ multiplex PCR; TCRdb's copy has only in-frame clones and lacks some. The D gene and trimming were derived from the DNA, and the V and J assignments and clone size from that table. Of around 250,000 clones listed, 91% are singletons. The sample originates from a study of blood T cell repertoires in COVID-19. Study in general: Both acute and convalescent COVID-19 samples were obtained from the United States, Italy and Spain. PBMCs, B-cell-depleted T cells, or T cells provided the cDNA or gDNA that made up the material.

The V gene lost 2 bases and the J gene lost 7 bases, with 9 bases spanning the gap. Germline V lookup: CDR1 SGHRS, CDR2 YFSETQ. This CDR3 is 13 amino acids long. Each participant's cohort was designated according to participant-reported clinical history. This clonotype originated in a human donor in a cohort exposed to, infected with or recovered from COVID-19 (not recorded which). The donor label of this sample is uncertain. The specimen sequenced was PBMCs or T cells enriched from blood (not recorded which). The gene calls are TRBV5-1 and TRBJ1-4; D is uncertain. CDR3 sequence (DNA): TGCGCCAGCAGCTTCGGTCGGGGTGAAAAACTGTTTTTT. Translation: CASSFGRGEKLFF.